What follows describes a single TCR beta chain. Each CDR3 protein gets one entry after TCRdb re-called the 5' RACE reads with MiXCR. Among tens of thousands of distinct CDR3 sequences, approximately 14% were seen once, and the ten largest hold 6.1%. The germline gives CDR1 DFQATT, CDR2 SNEGSKA (reference sequence). Trimming stripped 3 bases from V and 2 bases from J, with 16 bases between. The CDR3 is 15 residues long. This sample is drawn from a study of early T cells in non-severe SARS-CoV-2 infection. The genes are TRBV20-1 and TRBJ1-1; D may be TRBD1 (6 bases). The sample comprised whole blood. This receptor was taken from an adult who was a healthcare worker with PCR-confirmed SARS-CoV-2 infection or an uninfected control (not recorded which). The CDR3 DNA follows: TGCAGTGCTAGGTCAGGACAGCCATCAAACACTGAAGCTTTCTTT. Translating gives CSARSGQPSNTEAFF.